Here is one T cell receptor (beta chain) with its context. The antigen remains undetermined. All sorted populations exceeded 95% purity. CDR3 length equals 14 residues. V lost 3 bases to trimming and J lost 7 bases, with 14 bases between them. CDR1 and CDR2 from the germline V gene are SGHRS and YFSETQ. This sample is part of a study of beta chain features in type 1 diabetes. Study in general: Examination of sorted cells across all samples involved roughly 100 million cells. General observations from the study: There was a moderate but significant shortening of TCRB CDR3s in all four CD4+ subsets of Type 1 diabetes patients.

Investigators reverse transcribed all isolated RNA, so they sequenced expressed TCRB transcripts. Sequencing of stem cell-like memory T cell samples yielded some 1.1 million reads on average. Generated by immunoSEQ multiplex PCR, the TCRdb table keeps only in-frame clones and is missing some. The repertoire has some 47,000 clones, around 40% of them found once; the top ten carry 0.1% to 0.15%. The receptor's source is a young man with type 1 diabetes. The chain carries TRBV5-1 and TRBJ2-1, with D maybe TRBD2 (6 bases). Input material: stem cell memory CD4+ T cells from blood. CDR3 residues: CASSSAWGVNEQFF. The CDR3 nucleotides read TGCGCCAGCAGCTCCGCCTGGGGGGTTAATGAGCAGTTCTTC.